This TCR beta chain came from a study of T cell changes during pregnancy in multiple sclerosis (dated by TCRdb to the late 2010s). Turning to the overall study: In women with multiple sclerosis, the researchers looked at how the T cell repertoire shifted as pregnancy progressed.

From the cysteine through the phenylalanine, the CDR3 covers 14 amino acids. Just the 42-base CDR3 DNA is kept, in frame starting at base 1. Sequences SNHLY (CDR1) and FYNNEI (CDR2) are obtained from the germline V gene. The germline V and J ends show losses of 10 bases and 5 bases respectively, and no gene match explains 8 bases of the junction. Library creation used the immunoSEQ multiplex PCR assay. Here the immuneACCESS table is served through TCRdb, limited to in-frame sequences with V and J called. Missing clones are a known gap in these copies; in checked studies unresolved V genes cover under half, and the rest lacks a known reason. The sample profile shows about 36,000 clones; approximately 90% of them were found once. The leading ten clones occupy 0.4% to 0.6% of the sample. As to this clone: No antigen is known for it. Base qualities were left out, and no much larger clone turns up one base away.

Material: CD4+ T cells from peripheral blood mononuclear cells, obtained after pregnancy. The chain uses TRBV2 and TRBJ1-6; TRBD1 agrees with 7 junctional bases. The TCR comes from a female donor with multiple sclerosis, enrolled in a pregnancy study. CDR3 loop: CAMSADRDNSPLHF. The DNA reads as follows: TGTGCCATGTCTGCCGACAGGGATAATTCACCCCTCCACTTT.